Shown below are 28 T cell receptor beta chains from a single sample sequenced in a study of T cells after posttransplantation cyclophosphamide. The naive gate required viable CD3+CD4+ or CD3+CD8+ cells with CCR7+CD45RA+CD45RO-CD95-CD27+CD28+ phenotype. TCRdb keeps only in-frame clones here, not all; method: immunoSEQ multiplex PCR. The sample contains around 19,000 clones, less than 99% of which appear only once. Sequencing used naive CD4+ T cells sorted from PBMCs. The receptors originated from a man aged 35 to 55 in good health, CMV-negative, and a related stem cell transplant donor.

The chain has TRBV19 and TRBJ1-2; TRBD1 matches 7 bases. The CDR3 is 14 residues long. V shed 5 bases and J 2 bases; nucleotides not matched to a gene: 5. The germline V gene encodes CDR1 LNHDA and CDR2 SQIVND (reference sequence). CDR3: CASSERGQNYGYTF. Written as DNA, the CDR3 is TGTGCCAGTAGTGAACGGGGACAGAACTATGGCTACACCTTC.

The gene calls are TRBV5-1 and TRBJ2-1; 10 bases are shared with TRBD2. The CDR3 covers 15 residues. Germline loops: CDR1 SGHRS, CDR2 YFSETQ. Trimming removed 0 bases from V and 7 bases from J; junction bases left unmatched: 4. CDR3 in DNA: TGCGCCAGCAGCTTGGCCCTAGCGGGGGAGAATGAGCAGTTCTTC. Protein product: CASSLALAGENEQFF.

The V call is TRBV5-4, the J call TRBJ1-4; TRBD1 agrees at 7 bases. Germline values: CDR1 SGHNT, CDR2 YYREEE (reference sequence). J lost 3 bases, V lost 9 bases, and 2 bases had no gene match. The CDR3 contains 12 residues. CDR3 amino acids: CATGQPNEKLFF. DNA of the CDR3: TGTGCCACGGGACAGCCTAATGAAAAACTGTTTTTT.

The chain uses TRBV28 and TRBJ2-3; 12 nucleotides line up with TRBD2. Germline V lookup: CDR1 MDHEN, CDR2 SYDVKM. Unmatched junction bases numbered 10, after V lost 7 bases and J lost 5 bases. The CDR3 has 16 residues. The CDR3 DNA follows: TGTGCCAGCAATAGGCTAGCGGGAGGGCCAGGAGATACGCAGTATTTT. Its protein is CASNRLAGGPGDTQYF. The variable domain in full, with the rest retrieved from reference TRBV28 and TRBJ2-3, is DVKVTQSSRYLVKRTGEKVFLECVQDMDHENMFWYRQDPGLGLRLIYFSYDVKMKEKGDIPEGYSVSREKKERFSLILESASTNQTSMYLCASNRLAGGPGDTQYFGPGTRLTVL.

The genes are TRBV6-1 and TRBJ1-2, with 9 bases identical to TRBD1. V lost 11 bases to trimming and J lost 3 bases; unmatched junction nucleotides: 7. CDR3 length: 13 residues. CDR1 is MNHNS and CDR2 is SASEGT in the germline V gene. The chain's CDR3 is CAGTGGPYYGYTF. DNA for the CDR3: TGTGCCGGAACAGGGGGCCCCTACTATGGCTACACCTTC.

The chain carries TRBV10-3 and TRBJ1-2, with D possibly TRBD1 on 5 matching bases. This CDR3 spans 14 amino acids. Germline loops: CDR1 ENHRY, CDR2 SYGVKD. The germline V and J ends were trimmed by 3 bases and 4 bases, with 12 bases remaining between them. CDR3 in DNA: TGTGCCATCAGTGAACAGGAGACTGGCTATGGCTACACCTTC. Translated, it gives CAISEQETGYGYTF.

This rearrangement joins TRBV14 to TRBJ2-1; 9 bases are shared with TRBD1. The V and J ends lost 4 bases and 12 bases, in that order; junction bases with no gene match: 7. CDR3 length: 13 amino acids. Germline CDR1 and CDR2: SGHDN and FVKESK. This CDR3 reads CASSPTGGRRQFF. For the CDR3, the DNA is TGTGCCAGCAGCCCGACAGGGGGTCGGCGGCAGTTCTTC.

This sequence joins TRBV7-8 and TRBJ2-3; a possible D gene is TRBD1 (6 bases). V lost 5 bases to trimming and J lost 6 bases, with 9 bases between them. The CDR3 is 12 residues long. In germline, CDR1 is SGHVS, CDR2 FQNEAQ. The CDR3 loop reads CASSQGQDTQYF. The CDR3 DNA is TGTGCCAGCAGCCAAGGACAGGATACGCAGTATTTT.

This clone has just one count. The V and J genes are TRBV7-3 and TRBJ2-1; tentatively, D is TRBD2 (8 bases). CDR1 and CDR2 (germline): SGHTA, FQGTGA. The CDR3 contains 13 residues. CDR3 in DNA: TGTGCTAGCGGACTAGCAGGGGGCAATGAGCAGTTCTTC. Its translation is CASGLAGGNEQFF.

The chain joins TRBV6-1 to TRBJ1-4; TRBD1 agrees at 10 bases. Unmatched junction bases numbered 2, after V lost 5 bases and J lost 5 bases. The CDR3 is 14 amino acids. Germline V gene data show CDR1 as MNHNS and CDR2 as SASEGT. This CDR3 reads CASSLGQGNEKLFF. CDR3 nucleotide sequence: TGTGCCAGCAGTTTGGGACAGGGGAATGAAAAACTGTTTTTT.

The chain combines TRBV29-1 with TRBJ1-2; D unclear. V lost 1 base to trimming and J lost 6 bases, with 3 bases between them. The CDR3 totals 10 residues. CDR1 and CDR2 from the germline V gene are SQVTM and ANQGSEA. Written as DNA, the CDR3 is TGCAGCGTTGAAGTAGATGGCTACACCTTC. Amino acids: CSVEVDGYTF.

This chain links TRBV29-1 with TRBJ2-3; TRBD1 is a possible D gene (6 bases). V was pared by 4 bases and J by 8 bases, with 10 bases between. Germline V gene lookup returns CDR1 SQVTM and CDR2 ANQGSEA. This CDR3 contains 11 residues. The CDR3 spells CSVGVGGTQYF. The DNA for the CDR3 is TGCAGCGTTGGGGTAGGGGGTACGCAGTATTTT.

V and J are TRBV9 and TRBJ1-1; TRBD1 is a possible D gene (5 bases). The V gene's germline CDR1 is SGDLS and CDR2 YYNGEE. V dropped 0 bases and J dropped 4 bases, with 13 bases sitting between them. The CDR3 length is 15 residues. CDR3 region: CASSVAAQGVTEAFF. In DNA form, the CDR3 reads TGTGCCAGCAGCGTAGCGGCCCAGGGCGTCACTGAAGCTTTCTTT.

The chain carries TRBV5-3 and TRBJ2-1; a possible D gene is TRBD1 (5 bases). TRBV5-3 is noted as an ORF with a role that remains uncertain. This CDR3 has 17 amino acids. Trimming removed 1 base at V and 0 bases at J, with 14 bases between. CDR3 sequence (DNA): TGTGCCAGAAGCTTGAATTTGGGGCTGCCCTCCTACAATGAGCAGTTCTTC. Amino acids: CARSLNLGLPSYNEQFF.

The chain has TRBV19 and TRBJ1-2, with no clear D. The CDR3 contains 16 residues. CDR1 is LNHDA and CDR2 is SQIVND in the germline V gene (reference sequence). The V gene lost 3 bases and the J gene lost 5 bases, with 19 bases spanning the gap. In DNA, the CDR3 is TGTGCCAGTAGTATTAGTTTCGTCGAGGCCAAGTATGGCTACACCTTC. Translating gives CASSISFVEAKYGYTF.

J is TRBJ2-3 and V is TRBV4-2; weak D call: TRBD2 (6 bases). This CDR3 has 19 residues. V was pared by 0 bases and J by 0 bases, with 19 bases between. Germline V gene data show CDR1 as LGHNA and CDR2 as YNFKEQ. CDR3 amino acids: CASSQERGGSGPSTDTQYF. CDR3 coding DNA: TGTGCCAGCAGCCAAGAAAGGGGCGGAAGCGGGCCGAGCACAGATACGCAGTATTTT.

V gene TRBV21-1 combines with J gene TRBJ1-1; no DNA check was done on the table's D call, TRBD1. TRBV21-1 is a listed pseudogene. The CDR3 covers 14 residues. The CDR3 here is CAHVGQAPRSEAFF. CDR3 nucleotides: TGTGCTCACGTTGGACAGGCTCCCCGGAGCGAAGCTTTCTTT.

The J gene is TRBJ2-3, the V gene TRBV6-6; 7 bases are a match to TRBD2. V gave up 4 bases and J gave up 3 bases; unmatched junction bases: 7. CDR1 is MNHNY, CDR2 SVGAGI, per germline (reference sequence). There are 15 residues in the CDR3. The DNA of the CDR3 is TGTGCCAGCAGTTCAGTAGGGGAGGGTACAGATACGCAGTATTTT. This codes for CASSSVGEGTDTQYF.

The chain is built from TRBV4-3 and TRBJ1-1; D is uncertain. The length of the CDR3 is 16 residues. V dropped 3 bases and J dropped 5 bases, with 19 bases sitting between them. From germline, CDR1 is LGHNA and CDR2 YSLEER. This CDR3 reads CASSHRQDHLKTEAFF. DNA of the CDR3: TGCGCCAGCAGCCACCGACAAGACCACCTCAAGACTGAAGCTTTCTTT.

The table lists this clone with a count of one. V gene TRBV7-9 combines with J gene TRBJ2-7; 15 bases agree with TRBD2. Germline CDR1 SEHNR, CDR2 FQNEAQ (reference sequence). The CDR3 spans 16 residues. J lost 4 bases, V lost 4 bases, and 5 bases had no gene match. The CDR3 loop is CASSSGTSGRIYEQYF. DNA for the CDR3: TGTGCCAGCAGCTCCGGGACTAGCGGGAGGATTTACGAGCAGTACTTC.

This chain links TRBV19 with TRBJ2-3; weak D call: TRBD2 (7 bases). The germline CDR1 and CDR2 sequences are LNHDA and SQIVND (reference sequence). This CDR3 contains 16 residues. Between the trimmed V and J ends, which lost 3 bases and 3 bases, there was a span of 16 bases. The CDR3 protein is CASSIYGRGRTDTQYF. The DNA of the CDR3 is TGTGCCAGTAGTATTTACGGGCGGGGGCGGACAGATACGCAGTATTTT.

V usage is TRBV28 and J usage is TRBJ2-2; no definite D call. CDR1 and CDR2 from the germline V gene are MDHEN and SYDVKM. This CDR3 has 12 amino acids. V was shortened by 4 bases and J by 9 bases, with 9 bases between the two germline ends. In nucleotides, the CDR3 is TGTGCCAGCAGTTCCCCCTACCGGGAGCTGTTTTTT. It encodes CASSSPYRELFF.

Here the CDR3 reads CASSSGGESTDTQYF. The CDR3 DNA reads as TGTGCCAGCAGCTCAGGGGGCGAGAGCACAGATACGCAGTATTTT. The rearrangement links TRBV11-3 to TRBJ2-3; TRBD1 matches at 8 bases. The V segment lost 4 bases and the J segment 0 bases; nucleotides outside the gene matches: 3. The CDR3 has 15 residues. Germline CDR1 and CDR2: SGHNT and YENEEA.

The chain employs TRBV7-9 and TRBJ2-5; TRBD1 is a possible D gene (5 bases). With the DNA end fitting TRBJ2-7 better, the J assignment may be wrong. Germline assignment: CDR1 SEHNR and CDR2 FQNEAQ (reference sequence). This CDR3 region has 15 residues. CDR3 protein: CASSHDSSHHYEQYF. DNA of the CDR3: TGTGCCAGCAGCCACGACAGTAGCCACCACTACGAGCAGTACTTC.

The chain recombines TRBV5-4 with TRBJ2-3; D is ambiguous. Germline CDR1 is SGHNT and CDR2 is YYREEE (reference sequence). CDR3 size: 15 residues. V was pared by 0 bases and J by 9 bases, with 17 bases between. The CDR3 region is CASSLAPTDTQTQYF. As DNA, the CDR3 is TGTGCCAGCAGCTTGGCTCCTACAGACACTCAGACGCAGTATTTT.

CDR3 amino acids: CASRQGTDTQYF. CDR3 DNA sequence: TGTGCCAGCAGACAGGGCACAGATACGCAGTATTTT. The chain combines TRBV28 with TRBJ2-3; maybe TRBD1 (5 bases). The germline CDR1 and CDR2 sequences are MDHEN and SYDVKM. The CDR3 totals 12 residues. V dropped 6 bases and J dropped 1 base, with 5 bases sitting between them.

The J gene is TRBJ2-7, the V gene TRBV29-1; 9 nucleotides align to TRBD1. Germline trimming cut 3 bases from V and 4 bases from J; bases unmatched to any gene: 4. Germline CDR1 reads SQVTM; CDR2 reads ANQGSEA. The CDR3 has 13 amino acids. The CDR3 spells CSVDGQGFYEQYF. The CDR3 nucleotides are TGCAGCGTTGATGGACAGGGGTTTTACGAGCAGTACTTC.

The chain uses TRBV7-2 and TRBJ2-7, with TRBD1 matching over 9 bases. V was clipped by 4 bases and J by 0 bases; unmatched bases: 1. Germline V gene lookup returns CDR1 SGHTA and CDR2 FQGNSA. CDR3 length: 14 residues. The CDR3 loop is CASSSDRGSYEQYF. The CDR3 DNA reads as TGTGCCAGCAGCTCGGACAGGGGCTCCTACGAGCAGTACTTC. Drawing the rest from reference TRBV7-2 and TRBJ2-7, the complete variable domain is GAGVSQSPSNKVTEKGKDVELRCDPISGHTALYWYRQSLGQGLEFLIYFQGNSAPDKSGLPSDRFSAERTGGSVSTLTIQRTQQEDSAVYLCASSSDRGSYEQYFGPGTRLTVT.